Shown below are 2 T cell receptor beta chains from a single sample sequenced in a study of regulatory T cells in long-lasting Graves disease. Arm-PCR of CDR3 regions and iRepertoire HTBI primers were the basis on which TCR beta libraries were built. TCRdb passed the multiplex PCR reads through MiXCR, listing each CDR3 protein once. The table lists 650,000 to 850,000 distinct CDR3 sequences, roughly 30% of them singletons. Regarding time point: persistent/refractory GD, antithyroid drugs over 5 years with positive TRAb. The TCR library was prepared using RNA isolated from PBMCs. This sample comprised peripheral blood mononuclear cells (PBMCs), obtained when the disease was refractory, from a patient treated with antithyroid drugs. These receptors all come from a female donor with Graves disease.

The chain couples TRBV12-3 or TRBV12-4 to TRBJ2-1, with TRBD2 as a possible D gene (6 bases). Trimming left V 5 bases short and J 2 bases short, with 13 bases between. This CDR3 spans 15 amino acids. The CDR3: CASSQTSSAYNEQFF. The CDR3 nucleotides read TGTGCCAGCAGTCAAACTAGCAGCGCCTACAATGAGCAGTTCTTC.

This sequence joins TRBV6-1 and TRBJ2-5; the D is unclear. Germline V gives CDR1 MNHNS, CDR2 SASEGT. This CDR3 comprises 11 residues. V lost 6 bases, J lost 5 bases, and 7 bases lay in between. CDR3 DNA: TGTGCCAGCAGAAGGGCGGAGACCCAGTACTTC. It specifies CASRRAETQYF.